Below, 13 T cell receptor beta chains from the same sample are listed, as sequenced in a study of a mutant IDH1 vaccine in newly diagnosed glioma. As to time point: week 47, end of study. Vaccinated patients received 300 ug of mutant IDH1 20-mer peptide per dose, with topical imiquimod. Their recognized antigens are unknown. Produced via immunoSEQ multiplex PCR; TCRdb's table is partial and in-frame only. The table lists about 56,000 clones, approximately 71% of them singletons, with over 4.5% in the top ten. The sample was PBMCs, taken from a glioma patient whose treatment included an IDH1 peptide vaccine. These receptors all stem from a man aged 50 or older with glioma.

The chain combines TRBV10-2 with TRBJ2-7; D is ambiguous. The CDR3 is made up of 13 amino acids. Germline-derived CDR1 and CDR2 are WSHSY and SAAADI. V lost 8 bases and J 3 bases, leaving 14 bases between the germline ends. The CDR3 DNA sequence: TGCGCCAGCGGTACAGTATCACTCTACGAGCAGTACTTC. Translation gives CASGTVSLYEQYF.

The V and J genes are TRBV6-6 and TRBJ2-4, with D possibly being TRBD2 (5 bases). The CDR3 runs to 16 residues. V lost 6 bases and J lost 7, with 22 bases in between. From germline, CDR1 is MNHNY and CDR2 SVGAGI (reference sequence). The CDR3 region is CASRHTKDRERNIQYF. CDR3 bases: TGTGCCAGCAGACACACTAAAGATAGGGAGCGGAACATTCAGTACTTC.

The V call is TRBV25-1, the J call TRBJ2-7; 9 nucleotides line up with TRBD1. This CDR3 is 15 amino acids long. Germline lookup yields CDR1 MGHDK and CDR2 SYGVNS. J gave up 4 bases and V 5 bases, and 9 bases lay outside the gene matches. The CDR3 bases are TGTGCCAGCAGTTCCTACCGGGACAGGGCATACGAGCAGTACTTC. Translating it yields CASSSYRDRAYEQYF.

The gene calls are TRBV30 and TRBJ2-6; D is unclear. V lost 0 bases, J lost 0 bases, and 12 bases lay in between. The germline gives CDR1 GTSNPN, CDR2 SVGIG (reference sequence). The CDR3 has 17 residues. For the CDR3, the DNA is TGTGCCTGGAGTGTACCGTACCGCCCCTCTGGGGCCAACGTCCTGACTTTC. It is translated as CAWSVPYRPSGANVLTF. Full variable domain (outside the CDR3, taken from reference TRBV30 and TRBJ2-6): SQTIHQWPATLVQPVGSPLSLECTVEGTSNPNLYWYRQAAGRGLQLLFYSVGIGQISSEVPQNLSASRPQDRQFILSSKKLLLSDSGFYLCAWSVPYRPSGANVLTFGAGSRLTVL.

The chain joins TRBV10-3 to TRBJ2-1; TRBD2 aligns across 7 bases. J was trimmed by 7 bases and V by 6 bases; bases with no gene match: 3. Per germline, CDR1 ENHRY and CDR2 SYGVKD. CDR3 length: 12 amino acids. CDR3 in DNA: TGTGCCATCAGGCCGGGGGGAAATGAGCAGTTCTTC. It translates to CAIRPGGNEQFF.

The rearrangement joins TRBV9 to TRBJ1-2; TRBD1 aligns across 10 bases. J gave up 8 bases and V 0 bases, and 4 bases lay outside the gene matches. This CDR3 has 14 residues. Germline CDR1 and CDR2: SGDLS and YYNGEE. The CDR3 loop reads CASSVVGQGQGYTF. The CDR3 DNA reads TGTGCCAGCAGCGTAGTGGGACAGGGGCAAGGCTACACCTTC. Filled out from reference TRBV9 and TRBJ1-2, the complete variable domain reads DSGVTQTPKHLITATGQRVTLRCSPRSGDLSVYWYQQSLDQGLQFLIQYYNGEERAKGNILERFSAQQFPDLHSELNLSSLELGDSALYFCASSVVGQGQGYTFGSGTRLTVV.

Only one count was recorded for this clone. The chain joins TRBV7-9 to TRBJ2-1; TRBD1 aligns across 8 bases. V was pared by 4 bases and J by 4 bases, with 3 bases of the junction left unmatched. The CDR3 runs 14 residues. Germline V CDR1 and CDR2: SEHNR, FQNEAQ (reference sequence). CDR3 in DNA: TGTGCCAGCAGCTCCCGGGACAGGTACAATGAGCAGTTCTTC. Protein: CASSSRDRYNEQFF.

The V call is TRBV15, the J call TRBJ2-7; TRBD2 is a possible D gene (7 bases). Germline loops: CDR1 LNHNV, CDR2 YYDKDF (reference sequence). V lost 5 bases to trimming and J lost 3 bases, with 17 bases between them. This CDR3 has 15 amino acids. The CDR3 is CATSRGKGGDYEQYF. As DNA, the CDR3 is TGTGCCACCAGCCGAGGGAAAGGGGGGGACTACGAGCAGTACTTC.

The J gene is TRBJ1-1, the V gene TRBV11-2, with D perhaps TRBD1 (6 bases). Germline V gene sequence: CDR1 SGHAT, CDR2 FQNNGV. The CDR3 length is 15 residues. V gave up 0 bases and J gave up 3 bases, with 11 bases separating them. This CDR3 reads CASSLDLRGYTEAFF. The CDR3 DNA reads as TGTGCCAGCAGCTTAGATTTGAGGGGGTACACTGAAGCTTTCTTT.

CDR3 nucleotide sequence: TGTGCCAGCAGCTCGAGGACCGGGGAGCTGTTTTTT. It translates to CASSSRTGELFF. This sequence joins TRBV7-3 and TRBJ2-2, with D hard to call. Germline V lookup: CDR1 SGHTA, CDR2 FQGTGA. V dropped 4 bases and J dropped 5 bases, with 5 bases sitting between them. This CDR3 is built from 12 residues. Full variable domain (remainder filled in from reference TRBV7-3 and TRBJ2-2): GAGVSQTPSNKVTEKGKYVELRCDPISGHTALYWYRQSLGQGPEFLIYFQGTGAADDSGLPNDRFFAVRPEGSVSTLKIQRTERGDSAVYLCASSSRTGELFFGEGSRLTVL.

This clone was detected only once. The chain is built from TRBV5-1 and TRBJ1-1; 7 bases fit TRBD1. Germline assignment: CDR1 SGHRS and CDR2 YFSETQ. The CDR3 extends over 16 amino acids. With 2 bases clipped from V and 1 base from J, the junction kept 8 bases outside the gene matches. CDR3 DNA sequence: TGCGCCAGCAGCTTTATGACAGGGCAAAGGAACACTGAAGCTTTCTTT. This gives the protein CASSFMTGQRNTEAFF.

V usage is TRBV25-1 and J usage is TRBJ1-1, with D unresolved. Between the trimmed V and J ends, which lost 3 bases and 1 base, there was a span of 12 bases. CDR3 length equals 15 residues. CDR1 MGHDK and CDR2 SYGVNS come from the germline V gene. CDR3 in amino acids: CASSDQAAKNTEAFF. The CDR3 DNA is TGTGCCAGCAGTGATCAGGCGGCGAAGAACACTGAAGCTTTCTTT.

This clone has only a few counts. V gene TRBV5-6 combines with J gene TRBJ2-7; D is ambiguous. Germline-derived CDR1 and CDR2 are SGHDT and YYEEEE. V was cut by 0 bases and J by 0 bases, with 4 bases left in between. The CDR3 is 13 residues long. CDR3: CASSLGHSYEQYF. The CDR3 DNA is TGTGCCAGCAGCTTGGGACACTCCTACGAGCAGTACTTC.